The 2 T cell receptor beta chains listed next were all sequenced from one sample in a study of beta chain features in type 1 diabetes. The authors reverse transcribed all of the isolated RNA, so sequencing captured expressed TCRB transcripts. Profiling relied on immunoSEQ multiplex PCR, and the TCRdb table lists in-frame clones only, not all of them. The sample yields 400,000 to 550,000 clones, about an eighth seen once. Material: naive CD4+ T cells from blood. The receptors here all came from a woman aged 18-30 years in good health.

V usage is TRBV9 and J usage is TRBJ2-3, with D possibly TRBD2 on 6 matching bases. Germline CDR1 SGDLS, CDR2 YYNGEE. The V and J ends lost 2 bases and 0 bases respectively, with 13 bases between them. CDR3 length: 16 residues. The chain's CDR3 is CASSVSSGYSTDTQYF. CDR3 nucleotides: TGTGCCAGCAGCGTCAGCAGCGGGTACAGCACAGATACGCAGTATTTT.

The chain has TRBV15 and TRBJ1-2, with TRBD1 as a possible D gene (5 bases). The germline V gene encodes CDR1 LNHNV and CDR2 YYDKDF (reference sequence). The CDR3 consists of 14 residues. The V gene lost 0 bases and the J gene lost 0 bases, with 5 bases spanning the gap. The CDR3 nucleotides are TGTGCCACCAGCAGAGAAGGGGCTAACTATGGCTACACCTTC. The encoded protein is CATSREGANYGYTF.